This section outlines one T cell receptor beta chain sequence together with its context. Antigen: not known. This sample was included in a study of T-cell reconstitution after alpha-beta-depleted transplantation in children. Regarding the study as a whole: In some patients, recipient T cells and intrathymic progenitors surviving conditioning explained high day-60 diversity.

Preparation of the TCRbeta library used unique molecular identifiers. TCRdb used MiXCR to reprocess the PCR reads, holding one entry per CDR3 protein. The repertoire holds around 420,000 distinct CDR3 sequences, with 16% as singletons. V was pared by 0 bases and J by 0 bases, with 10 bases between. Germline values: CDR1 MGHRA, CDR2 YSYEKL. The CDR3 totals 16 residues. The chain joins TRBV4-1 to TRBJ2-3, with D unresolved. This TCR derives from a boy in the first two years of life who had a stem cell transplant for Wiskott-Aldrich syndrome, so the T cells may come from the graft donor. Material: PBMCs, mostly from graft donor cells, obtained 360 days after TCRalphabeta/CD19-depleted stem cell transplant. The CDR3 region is CASSQDGQRSTDTQYF. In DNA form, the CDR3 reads TGCGCCAGCAGCCAAGATGGGCAGAGAAGCACAGATACGCAGTATTTT.